A single T cell receptor (beta chain) is shown here with its context. Its specificity is not known. The junction differs from germline at one of its ends, possibly a read error. Germline values: CDR1 SSHAT, CDR2 FNYEAQ (reference sequence). The CDR3 is made up of 15 amino acids. This specimen comes from a study of tumor-infiltrating lymphocytes in localized non-small cell lung cancer. Study background: Several tumor histologies, both smoking statuses, and some post-neoadjuvant chemotherapy samples were included. From each patient, both tumor and uninvolved lung, non-adjacent to tumor, were sampled. Study observations and caveats: Compared with uninvolved lung, tumors showed higher T cell infiltration by TCRbeta sequencing.

Sequencing was performed with immunoSEQ multiplex PCR; in TCRdb, only in-frame clones are kept and a portion is missing. The profile shows around 13,000 clones, approximately 74% of them singletons. The chain uses TRBV7-7 and TRBJ1-1; 10 bases line up with TRBD1. This clonotype was obtained from a human donor with non-small cell lung cancer. Sequenced: uninvolved lung tissue not adjacent to the tumor. As DNA, the CDR3 is TGTGCTAGCAGCCGGGGACAGGGGCCAGGTACTGAAGCTTTCTTT. Its protein is CASSRGQGPGTEAFF.